The 28 T cell receptor beta chains below come from one sample, sequenced in a study of shared clonotypes between healthy human individuals (dated by TCRdb to 2019 to 2021). The library was made by the immunoSEQ multiplex PCR assay. TCRdb provides this immuneACCESS table in a form limited to in-frame rearrangements. Some clones are lacking; in checked studies, under half of them reflect an unresolved V gene, and why the rest are absent is not known. In all, the sample holds about 480,000 clones, and less than 85% of those were seen once. 13% of the sample is in the top ten clones. Sequencing was carried out using PBMCs. These receptors came from a woman between 35 and 50 years old in good health. Some clones in this sample may be carry-over from other donors' samples.

This rearrangement joins TRBV11-2 to TRBJ2-7; 9 bases fit TRBD2. The J segment lost 2 bases and the V segment lost 0 bases, leaving 8 bases of the junction unmatched. Germline V gene data show CDR1 as SGHAT and CDR2 as FQNNGV. The CDR3 has 17 amino acids. This CDR3 reads CASSLDGLAGYPYEQYF. In DNA, the CDR3 is TGTGCCAGCAGCTTAGATGGGCTAGCGGGATACCCCTACGAGCAGTACTTC.

This clone has only one observation. The rearrangement joins TRBV6-6 to TRBJ1-2, with D possibly matching TRBD1 (5 bases). The CDR3 covers 16 residues. Per the germline V gene, CDR1 is MNHNY and CDR2 is SVGAGI (reference sequence). Trimming stripped 6 bases from V and 3 bases from J, with 20 bases between. The CDR3 region is CASSNRGSWGDYGYTF. In DNA, the CDR3 is TGTGCCAGCAGCAATCGTGGGTCTTGGGGCGACTATGGCTACACCTTC.

This chain joins TRBV27 and TRBJ2-1; D remains ambiguous. The CDR3 consists of 12 residues. Germline lookup yields CDR1 MNHEY and CDR2 SMNVEV (reference sequence). V gave up 3 bases and J gave up 7 bases, with 7 bases separating them. The DNA of the CDR3 is TGTGCCAGCAGTTTGAGAAAAAATGAGCAGTTCTTC. It codes for CASSLRKNEQFF.

To note about this clone: The identical CDR3 is also encoded by other nucleotide sequences in the sample. This chain connects TRBV9 to TRBJ2-3; D is uncertain. CDR3 length: 15 residues. Germline CDR1 is SGDLS and CDR2 is YYNGEE. With 0 bases removed from V and 0 bases from J, the gap between germline ends came to 8 bases. CDR3 protein: CASSVGGSSTDTQYF. The CDR3 DNA sequence: TGTGCCAGCAGCGTAGGAGGATCTAGCACAGATACGCAGTATTTT.

This clone was seen a few times. The rearrangement joins TRBV30 to TRBJ1-1; D gene uncertain. Per germline, CDR1 GTSNPN and CDR2 SVGIG (reference sequence). Between the trimmed V and J ends, which lost 5 bases and 2 bases, there was a span of 15 bases. This CDR3 contains 14 residues. As DNA, the CDR3 is TGTGCCTGGGCGCCGGTTTTGGATAACACTGAAGCTTTCTTT. Translating it yields CAWAPVLDNTEAFF.

V usage is TRBV9 and J usage is TRBJ1-2; the D gene is possibly TRBD1 (6 bases). CDR1 is SGDLS and CDR2 is YYNGEE in the germline V gene. The V end was cut by 0 bases, the J end by 7 bases, with 10 bases between. CDR3 length: 13 residues. The CDR3 loop is CASSVDTGSGYTF. DNA of the CDR3: TGTGCCAGCAGCGTAGACACAGGGAGTGGCTACACCTTC.

This clone is a singleton in its sample. V is TRBV18 and J is TRBJ1-5, with D perhaps matching TRBD1 (5 bases). Trimming removed 3 bases at V and 2 bases at J, with 14 bases between. Germline V gives CDR1 KGHSH, CDR2 LQKENI. The CDR3 covers 16 residues. CDR3 nucleotide sequence: TGTGCCAGCTCACCCCCCTCGGGGGAGGGCAATCAGCCCCAGCATTTT. Translating it yields CASSPPSGEGNQPQHF. Complete variable domain (other parts from reference TRBV18 and TRBJ1-5): NAGVMQNPRHLVRRRGQEARLRCSPMKGHSHVYWYRQLPEEGLKFMVYLQKENIIDESGMPKERFSAEFPKEGPSILRIQQVVRGDSAAYFCASSPPSGEGNQPQHFGDGTRLSIL.

The rearrangement links TRBV7-6 to TRBJ2-1; 8 positions match TRBD2. CDR3 length: 15 residues. The germline gives CDR1 SGHVS, CDR2 FNYEAQ. J was trimmed by 5 bases and V by 4 bases; bases with no gene match: 7. CDR3 DNA sequence: TGTGCCAGCAGCTCAAGCGGGAGAAGGGACAATGAGCAGTTCTTC. Translated: CASSSSGRRDNEQFF.

This clone showed up just a few times. V and J are TRBV28 and TRBJ1-5; 7 bases fit TRBD1. This CDR3 is built from 12 residues. CDR1 is MDHEN and CDR2 is SYDVKM in the germline V gene. J was trimmed by 6 bases and V by 7 bases; bases with no gene match: 3. Here the CDR3 reads CASNAGGQPQHF. CDR3 nucleotides: TGTGCCAGCAATGCAGGGGGTCAGCCCCAGCATTTT.

The gene calls are TRBV21-1 and TRBJ2-1; the table calls TRBD2, which could not be checked here. TRBV21-1 is deemed a pseudogene. The CDR3 covers 16 residues. The CDR3 DNA is TGTGCCAGCAGCAAACGGCCAAATAGCGGCAACAATGAGCAGTTCTTC. Translated, it gives CASSKRPNSGNNEQFF.

The V and J genes are TRBV19 and TRBJ1-3; 8 positions match TRBD1. Germline V CDR1 and CDR2: LNHDA, SQIVND (reference sequence). V was clipped by 4 bases and J by 0 bases; unmatched bases: 2. This CDR3 is 15 amino acids long. The CDR3 here is CASSTTGGSGNTIYF. In DNA, the CDR3 is TGTGCCAGTAGTACCACAGGGGGCTCTGGAAACACCATATATTTT.

This clone was seen more than once but under ten times. The chain has TRBV2 and TRBJ1-6; unclear D gene. This CDR3 spans 13 amino acids. V gave up 7 bases and J gave up 8 bases, with 12 bases separating them. Germline V gene sequence: CDR1 SNHLY, CDR2 FYNNEI. Written as DNA, the CDR3 is TGTGCCAGCACTGCAGTCGGGGATTCACCCCTCCACTTT. Translating it yields CASTAVGDSPLHF. The full variable domain, its missing parts supplied by reference TRBV2 and TRBJ1-6, is EPEVTQTPSHQVTQMGQEVILRCVPISNHLYFYWYRQILGQKVEFLVSFYNNEISEKSEIFDDQFSVERPDGSNFTLKIRSTKLEDSAMYFCASTAVGDSPLHFGNGTRLTVT.

This sequence joins TRBV19 and TRBJ1-6; 7 bases line up with TRBD1. CDR3 length equals 14 residues. Trimming at V came to 5 bases and at J to 7 bases, leaving 5 bases not matched to a gene. Germline loops: CDR1 LNHDA, CDR2 SQIVND (reference sequence). The CDR3 region has the DNA TGTGCCAGTAGTCACAGGGGAGGCAATTCACCCCTCCACTTT. Translated: CASSHRGGNSPLHF.

The CDR3 region has the DNA TGTGCCATCAGTGACGGGTCTGGGGCCAACGTCCTGACTTTC. It is translated as CAISDGSGANVLTF. V and J are TRBV10-3 and TRBJ2-6; D is unresolved. Trimming pared 3 bases from V and 1 base from J, leaving 4 bases between. CDR3 length: 14 residues. Germline assignment: CDR1 ENHRY and CDR2 SYGVKD.

The chain has TRBV7-9 and TRBJ2-3, with D tentatively TRBD2 (6 bases). The germline CDR1 and CDR2 sequences are SEHNR and FQNEAQ (reference sequence). Trimming took off 1 base at V and 3 bases at J, with 11 bases between the two ends. This CDR3 region has 15 residues. The CDR3 sequence is CASSLGLVSTDTQYF. CDR3 nucleotide sequence: TGTGCCAGCAGCTTAGGACTAGTTTCTACAGATACGCAGTATTTT.

The chain is built from TRBV5-1 and TRBJ1-2, with D hard to call. V was trimmed by 0 bases and J by 4 bases, leaving 10 bases between them. CDR1 is SGHRS, CDR2 YFSETQ, per germline. CDR3 size: 14 residues. The CDR3 sequence: CASSLEGPSYGYTF. In DNA form, the CDR3 reads TGCGCCAGCAGCTTGGAGGGCCCCTCCTATGGCTACACCTTC. The entire variable domain, with the rest obtained from reference TRBV5-1 and TRBJ1-2, is as follows: KAGVTQTPRYLIKTRGQQVTLSCSPISGHRSVSWYQQTPGQGLQFLFEYFSETQRNKGNFPGRFSGRQFSNSRSEMNVSTLELGDSALYLCASSLEGPSYGYTFGSGTRLTVV.

The chain carries TRBV7-9 and TRBJ2-2; tentatively, D is TRBD2 (6 bases). V was trimmed by 8 bases and J by 4 bases, leaving 14 bases between them. Germline V CDR1 and CDR2: SEHNR, FQNEAQ (reference sequence). The CDR3 is 14 amino acids. The CDR3 DNA reads TGTGCCAGCGAGTCGGGGGTTCGCACCGGGGAGCTGTTTTTT. Its translation is CASESGVRTGELFF.

The chain is built from TRBV9 and TRBJ2-6; D may be TRBD1 (6 bases). Germline V gene lookup returns CDR1 SGDLS and CDR2 YYNGEE. Trimming shortened V by 1 base and J by 2 bases, and 10 bases separated the two germline ends. CDR3 length: 16 residues. The chain's CDR3 is CASSVSGAPGANVLTF. CDR3 nucleotides: TGTGCCAGCAGCGTATCAGGGGCTCCTGGGGCCAACGTCCTGACTTTC.

This chain connects TRBV10-1 to TRBJ2-7; TRBD1 matches at 9 bases. The CDR3 length is 15 residues. Germline assignment: CDR1 WNHNN and CDR2 SYGVQD (reference sequence). With V trimmed by 3 bases and J by 4 bases, 7 bases remained unmatched. The CDR3 region has the DNA TGCGCCAGCAGTGACCCCGGGACAGGGACGTACGAGCAGTACTTC. The encoded protein is CASSDPGTGTYEQYF.

The chain links TRBV28 to TRBJ2-1; TRBD2 might be the D (6 bases). The CDR3 consists of 14 residues. Germline CDR1 and CDR2: MDHEN and SYDVKM. V was pared by 6 bases and J by 3 bases, with 12 bases between. CDR3 nucleotides: TGTGCCAGCAGCGGAGTCGGGAGCTACAATGAGCAGTTCTTC. Its protein is CASSGVGSYNEQFF.

The chain carries TRBV28 and TRBJ2-2, with D uncertain. The germline V and J ends were trimmed by 6 bases and 0 bases, with 8 bases remaining between them. This CDR3 contains 14 residues. Germline CDR1 is MDHEN and CDR2 is SYDVKM. The CDR3 coding sequence is TGTGCCAGCAGCCTAACATCGAACACCGGGGAGCTGTTTTTT. Residues: CASSLTSNTGELFF. Drawing the rest from reference TRBV28 and TRBJ2-2, the complete variable domain is DVKVTQSSRYLVKRTGEKVFLECVQDMDHENMFWYRQDPGLGLRLIYFSYDVKMKEKGDIPEGYSVSREKKERFSLILESASTNQTSMYLCASSLTSNTGELFFGEGSRLTVL.

The gene calls are TRBV7-2 and TRBJ2-2; no firm D call. Germline CDR1 is SGHTA and CDR2 is FQGNSA. The CDR3 extends over 13 amino acids. V dropped 3 bases and J dropped 3 bases, with 5 bases sitting between them. CDR3 sequence: CASSLGYTGELFF. The DNA of the CDR3 is TGTGCCAGCAGCTTGGGTTACACCGGGGAGCTGTTTTTT.

This clone has more than one count but fewer than ten. The chain employs TRBV7-9 and TRBJ1-4; 9 bases map to TRBD1. This CDR3 is built from 19 residues. CDR1 and CDR2 (germline): SEHNR, FQNEAQ (reference sequence). Unmatched junction bases numbered 18, after V lost 5 bases and J lost 5 bases. Here the CDR3 DNA reads TGTGCCAGCAGCGCCCGGAGACAGGGGGGAAGGGGAGGCAATGAAAAACTGTTTTTT. This translates into CASSARRQGGRGGNEKLFF.

The chain recombines TRBV28 with TRBJ1-2; TRBD1 might be the D (6 bases). V lost 7 bases to trimming and J lost 2 bases, with 17 bases between them. CDR1 is MDHEN, CDR2 SYDVKM, per germline. The CDR3 spans 15 residues. DNA of the CDR3: TGTGCCAGCACCAAACCCCCCAGGGGAAACTATGGCTACACCTTC. Translating it yields CASTKPPRGNYGYTF.

This chain uses TRBV19 with TRBJ1-1; 9 bases match TRBD1. The CDR3 is made up of 13 amino acids. Trimming removed 6 bases from V and 4 bases from J; junction bases left unmatched: 3. Germline V lookup: CDR1 LNHDA, CDR2 SQIVND (reference sequence). CDR3 nucleotide sequence: TGTGCCAGTAGACAGGGGGCAGGCACTGAAGCTTTCTTT. Protein sequence: CASRQGAGTEAFF.

The J gene is TRBJ2-7, the V gene TRBV19; a weak D match, TRBD2 (5 bases). CDR1 LNHDA and CDR2 SQIVND come from the germline V gene (reference sequence). V shed 2 bases and J shed 3 bases, with 8 bases lying between them. The CDR3 is 13 residues long. As DNA, the CDR3 is TGTGCCAGTAGTATACCCGGGATCTACGAGCAGTACTTC. This encodes CASSIPGIYEQYF.

The chain employs TRBV27 and TRBJ2-7, with a weak D call TRBD2 (6 bases). Germline CDR1 reads MNHEY; CDR2 reads SMNVEV (reference sequence). This CDR3 spans 15 amino acids. V was cut by 3 bases and J by 4 bases, with 16 bases left in between. CDR3 DNA sequence: TGTGCCAGCAGTTTGGGGCGGGAAGCGATTTACGAGCAGTACTTC. Its translation: CASSLGREAIYEQYF.

CDR3 bases: TGTGCCAGCAGCGCCCAGGGTGGGCGGGAGCAGTACTTC. Protein sequence: CASSAQGGREQYF. The V call is TRBV9, the J call TRBJ2-7; a possible D gene is TRBD1 (5 bases). The germline gives CDR1 SGDLS, CDR2 YYNGEE. V lost 3 bases to trimming and J lost 7 bases, with 14 bases between them. The CDR3 runs 13 residues. The full variable domain, rest sourced from reference TRBV9 and TRBJ2-7, is DSGVTQTPKHLITATGQRVTLRCSPRSGDLSVYWYQQSLDQGLQFLIQYYNGEERAKGNILERFSAQQFPDLHSELNLSSLELGDSALYFCASSAQGGREQYFGPGTRLTVT.